The 17 T cell receptor beta chains below all came from one sample that was sequenced in a study of T cell responses to AZD1222 COVID-19 vaccine. Measured with immunoSEQ multiplex PCR; TCRdb has only the in-frame clones, and not every one. The profile covers 150,000 or so clones, with roughly nine tenths appearing a single time and less than 2% taken by the ten largest. The source was peripheral blood, collected on day 0 of AZD1222 vaccination. The receptors stem from an adult in good health.

This chain uses TRBV5-1 with TRBJ2-7, with a weak D call TRBD1 (5 bases). CDR1 is SGHRS and CDR2 is YFSETQ in the germline V gene. Trimming stripped 1 base from V and 3 bases from J, with 11 bases between. The CDR3 consists of 14 residues. The CDR3 region has the DNA TGCGCCAGCAGCTTGCAGGGTTTGTTCTACGAGCAGTACTTC. Protein product: CASSLQGLFYEQYF.

This clone occurred a few times. The chain recombines TRBV3-1 (or the pseudogene TRBV3-2) with TRBJ1-1; 8 nucleotides agree with TRBD1. The trim removed 3 bases at V and 4 bases at J, leaving 4 bases unmatched. CDR3 length equals 14 residues. The V gene's germline CDR1 is LGHDT and CDR2 YNNKEL (reference sequence). The CDR3 coding sequence is TGTGCCAGCAGCCAGCAGGGGGCTAGCACTGAAGCTTTCTTT. This sequence encodes CASSQQGASTEAFF.

The chain couples TRBV30 to TRBJ1-1, with unresolved D. CDR1 and CDR2 from the germline V gene are GTSNPN and SVGIG (reference sequence). The CDR3 consists of 15 residues. The V end was cut by 0 bases, the J end by 3 bases, with 14 bases between. Here the CDR3 reads CAWSVAGVWDTEAFF. In nucleotides, the CDR3 is TGTGCCTGGAGTGTAGCGGGAGTATGGGACACTGAAGCTTTCTTT.

J is TRBJ1-5 and V is TRBV10-2; no reliable D call. The CDR3 totals 13 residues. Trimming took off 7 bases at V and 4 bases at J, with 11 bases between the two ends. Germline V gene lookup returns CDR1 WSHSY and CDR2 SAAADI. CDR3 residues: CASTLDRNQPQHF. The CDR3 DNA sequence: TGCGCCAGCACCCTGGACCGAAATCAGCCCCAGCATTTT.

The J gene is TRBJ2-1, the V gene TRBV4-3, with D possibly matching TRBD1 (6 bases). CDR1 is LGHNA and CDR2 is YSLEER in the germline V gene. Trimming pared 4 bases from V and 4 bases from J, leaving 20 bases between. The CDR3 sequence is 17 residues long. CDR3 loop: CASSRDPPGTTYNEQFF. The CDR3 DNA reads as TGCGCCAGCAGCCGAGATCCCCCCGGGACAACATACAATGAGCAGTTCTTC.

V is TRBV3-1 (or the pseudogene TRBV3-2) and J is TRBJ2-3; 9 nucleotides agree with TRBD2. Trimming cost V 5 bases and J 2 bases; bases outside gene matches: 8. The CDR3 has 16 residues. From germline, CDR1 is LGHDT and CDR2 YNNKEL (reference sequence). Here the CDR3 DNA reads TGTGCCAGCAGCAAAAGGACTAGCGCTTTCACAGATACGCAGTATTTT. This gives the protein CASSKRTSAFTDTQYF.

This clone was found once. The chain recombines TRBV19 with TRBJ1-3, with TRBD1 identical over 7 bases. J gave up 1 base and V 6 bases, and 9 bases lay outside the gene matches. The CDR3 sequence is 16 residues long. Germline CDR1 is LNHDA and CDR2 is SQIVND (reference sequence). The CDR3, as DNA: TGTGCCAGTAGCCTGCCGACAGGGCCTTCTGGAAACACCATATATTTT. Translation gives CASSLPTGPSGNTIYF.

The rearrangement uses TRBV7-2 and TRBJ1-1; a weak D match, TRBD1 (5 bases). This CDR3 is 15 amino acids long. Trimming shortened V by 4 bases and J by 3 bases, and 15 bases separated the two germline ends. Germline V gene sequence: CDR1 SGHTA, CDR2 FQGNSA. DNA for the CDR3: TGTGCCAGCAGCTCCGGGTGGGGGAGGGACACTGAAGCTTTCTTT. Translated: CASSSGWGRDTEAFF.

This clone has only one observation. The chain carries TRBV12-2 and TRBJ1-1; no check of the table's D call, TRBD1, against the DNA was made. TRBV12-2 corresponds to a pseudogene. The CDR3 loop spans 14 amino acids. The CDR3 protein is CASRLGQGNTEAFF. The DNA of the CDR3 is TGTGCAAGTCGCTTAGGACAGGGGAACACTGAAGCTTTCTTT.

The chain recombines TRBV15 with TRBJ2-7; the D is unclear. CDR3 size: 14 residues. Germline V gives CDR1 LNHNV, CDR2 YYDKDF (reference sequence). V was trimmed by 1 base and J by 0 bases, leaving 7 bases between them. DNA for the CDR3: TGTGCCACCAGCAGAGTGGAGACCTCCTACGAGCAGTACTTC. Its translation: CATSRVETSYEQYF. Looking up the rest from reference TRBV15 and TRBJ2-7 gives the full variable domain: DAMVIQNPRYQVTQFGKPVTLSCSQTLNHNVMYWYQQKSSQAPKLLFHYYDKDFNNEADTPDNFQSRRPNTSFCFLDIRSPGLGDTAMYLCATSRVETSYEQYFGPGTRLTVT.

J is TRBJ2-1 and V is TRBV7-9, with 8 bases that match TRBD2. V lost 5 bases, J lost 7 bases, and 13 bases stayed unmatched. Looked up from germline, CDR1 is SEHNR and CDR2 is FQNEAQ (reference sequence). CDR3 length: 16 residues. The CDR3 DNA follows: TGTGCCAGCAGCCAAACCGGGACTAGGGGGGGAAATGAGCAGTTCTTC. This codes for CASSQTGTRGGNEQFF.

This chain uses TRBV4-3 with TRBJ1-2; 7 nucleotides match TRBD1. The V and J ends lost 0 bases and 3 bases, in that order; junction bases with no gene match: 4. The germline gives CDR1 LGHNA, CDR2 YSLEER. The CDR3 spans 15 residues. Here the CDR3 DNA reads TGCGCCAGCAGCCAAGATTTTGGACAGGACTATGGCTACACCTTC. This gives the protein CASSQDFGQDYGYTF.

The J gene is TRBJ2-7, the V gene TRBV15; possible D gene TRBD1, 5 bases. The CDR3 loop spans 15 amino acids. The germline CDR1 and CDR2 sequences are LNHNV and YYDKDF (reference sequence). The V and J ends lost 3 bases and 0 bases respectively, with 12 bases between them. CDR3 region: CATSSLGESSYEQYF. CDR3 nucleotides: TGTGCCACCAGCAGTTTAGGGGAAAGCTCCTACGAGCAGTACTTC. Supplemented by reference TRBV15 and TRBJ2-7, the full variable domain reads DAMVIQNPRYQVTQFGKPVTLSCSQTLNHNVMYWYQQKSSQAPKLLFHYYDKDFNNEADTPDNFQSRRPNTSFCFLDIRSPGLGDTAMYLCATSSLGESSYEQYFGPGTRLTVT.

The gene calls are TRBV7-8 and TRBJ1-5, with D perhaps TRBD1 (5 bases). The germline V and J ends were trimmed by 4 bases and 3 bases, with 16 bases remaining between them. The germline gives CDR1 SGHVS, CDR2 FQNEAQ. The CDR3 has 16 amino acids. The CDR3 region is CASSYQTTGTNQPQHF. As DNA, the CDR3 is TGTGCCAGCAGCTATCAGACTACAGGAACCAATCAGCCCCAGCATTTT.

V is TRBV4-1 and J is TRBJ2-1; either TRBD1 or TRBD2 may supply D (6 bases each). The V end lost 7 bases, the J end lost 4 bases, and 14 bases lay between the germline ends. Looked up from germline, CDR1 is MGHRA and CDR2 is YSYEKL. The CDR3 has 14 residues. The DNA for the CDR3 is TGCGCCAGCACCCGCGAGGGGGGTTACAATGAGCAGTTCTTC. It yields the protein CASTREGGYNEQFF.

This sequence joins TRBV19 and TRBJ1-1; tentatively, D is TRBD1 (6 bases). The CDR3 is made up of 15 amino acids. The germline CDR1 and CDR2 sequences are LNHDA and SQIVND (reference sequence). Trimming stripped 5 bases from V and 6 bases from J, with 19 bases between. The CDR3 DNA reads TGTGCCAGTAGTTCCCGGACAGTTGGTGTGGCTGAAGCTTTCTTT. Translated: CASSSRTVGVAEAFF.

The chain joins TRBV5-4 to TRBJ2-3; TRBD2 agrees at 10 bases. J lost 4 bases, V lost 0 bases, and 5 bases had no gene match. Germline lookup yields CDR1 SGHNT and CDR2 YYREEE (reference sequence). CDR3 size: 16 residues. The CDR3 DNA follows: TGTGCCAGCAGCTTGGATCTAGCGGGAGCGGCAGATACGCAGTATTTT. Translation: CASSLDLAGAADTQYF. The full variable domain, its missing parts supplied by reference TRBV5-4 and TRBJ2-3, is ETGVTQSPTHLIKTRGQQVTLRCSSQSGHNTVSWYQQALGQGPQFIFQYYREEENGRGNFPPRFSGLQFPNYSSELNVNALELDDSALYLCASSLDLAGAADTQYFGPGTRLTVL.